This T cell receptor beta chain was identified during a study of control samples from healthy donors and cancer patients. The assay was immunoSEQ multiplex PCR, and TCRdb's table has in-frame clones only and misses some. The top ten hold 2.6% of the sample, which has roughly 120,000 clones, roughly 92% seen once. Per the germline V gene, CDR1 is GTSNPN and CDR2 is SVGIG (reference sequence). Trimming cost V 5 bases and J 14 bases, with 19 bases left between them. The CDR3 loop spans 13 amino acids. The sequenced sample consisted of blood. The sequence was obtained from a man aged 25-45 years in good health. The V call is TRBV30, the J call TRBJ1-6, with a possible D match to TRBD1 (5 bases). CDR3 protein: CAWLGTLKGALHF. DNA for the CDR3: TGTGCCTGGTTGGGGACCCTCAAAGGAGCCCTCCACTTT.